This TCR beta chain was identified in a study of human T cells and chemical hapten exposure. Study in general: Variability of per-sample TCR yields stemmed mainly from small differences in pooled library volume. Study conclusions and caveats: TCRs exceeding a frequency of 1 in 1000 stayed unchanged under DPC sensitization.

V was trimmed by 5 bases and J by 0 bases, leaving 10 bases between them. In germline, CDR1 is DFQATT, CDR2 SNEGSKA (reference sequence). CDR3 size: 13 residues. Time point denoted: healthy volunteer bleed at 2 weeks. Researchers extracted total RNA from unfractionated whole blood. Each cDNA molecule in the library carried unique molecular identifiers. Study processing details: A per-sample median of approximately 100,000 TCRs was observed, with a range of roughly 23,224 to 700,000. TCRdb re-called the RACE reads through MiXCR, storing one row per CDR3 protein. It is TCRdb's table, rather than the study itself, that gives the V and J calls and clone size. The repertoire holds around 130,000 distinct CDR3 sequences, 8.5% to 9.5% seen once, with 1.5% to 2% in the top ten. This clonotype was observed many times. Its antigen remains unknown.

The specimen sequenced was whole blood. The source is a male donor in good health. Some clones in this sample may be carry-over from other donors' samples. J is TRBJ1-1 and V is TRBV20-1; D may be TRBD1 (5 bases). CDR3 residues: CSAPTAVNTEAFF. The CDR3 DNA follows: TGCAGTGCTCCGACAGCTGTGAACACTGAAGCTTTCTTT.